Presented here are 27 T cell receptor beta chains from one specimen sequenced in a study of T cell clones after liver transplantation. Here immunoSEQ multiplex PCR was the method, and the copy in TCRdb shows in-frame clones only, minus some. In the table there are tens of thousands of clones, roughly nine tenths of which are singletons. The source material was CD8+ T cells from blood, sampled 12 months after liver transplant. These receptors were collected from a human patient who received a liver transplant. The graft donor may have given rise to some T cells.

The chain has TRBV9 and TRBJ2-1; the D gene could be TRBD1 or TRBD2 (7 bases each). Germline V gene lookup returns CDR1 SGDLS and CDR2 YYNGEE. V dropped 0 bases and J dropped 8 bases, with 12 bases sitting between them. This CDR3 is built from 14 residues. CDR3 sequence (DNA): TGTGCCAGCAGCGTAGCCCCAGGGGGGGATGAGCAGTTCTTC. This sequence encodes CASSVAPGGDEQFF.

V gene TRBV5-6 combines with J gene TRBJ2-1, with 10 positions matching TRBD1. V dropped 4 bases and J dropped 5; count of bases not matched to a gene: 6. Per the germline V gene, CDR1 is SGHDT and CDR2 is YYEEEE. The CDR3 runs to 15 residues. CDR3 in amino acids: CASSPQGQGNNEQFF. The CDR3 DNA reads TGTGCCAGCAGCCCCCAGGGACAGGGGAACAATGAGCAGTTCTTC.

V and J are TRBV30 and TRBJ1-1; possible D gene TRBD1, 5 bases. Germline values: CDR1 GTSNPN, CDR2 SVGIG (reference sequence). Deletions cut 4 bases from V and 6 bases from J, with 15 bases between. The CDR3 sequence is 13 residues long. CDR3 loop: CAWTLGVEAEAFF. In nucleotides, the CDR3 is TGTGCCTGGACTCTAGGGGTGGAGGCTGAAGCTTTCTTT.

V gene TRBV4-1 combines with J gene TRBJ1-3; tentatively, D is TRBD1 (5 bases). The CDR3 covers 15 residues. From germline, CDR1 is MGHRA and CDR2 YSYEKL. The V end lost 1 base, the J end lost 4 bases, and 11 bases lay between the germline ends. CDR3 bases: TGCGCCAGCAGCCAAGGGGACTATGGGGGAAACACCATATATTTT. Translating gives CASSQGDYGGNTIYF.

The chain employs TRBV11-2 and TRBJ2-7, with D tentatively TRBD2 (5 bases). The length of the CDR3 is 15 residues. Trimming left V 0 bases short and J 3 bases short, with 12 bases between. The V gene's germline CDR1 is SGHAT and CDR2 FQNNGV. CDR3 residues: CASSLDRWEYYEQYF. In nucleotides, the CDR3 is TGTGCCAGCAGCTTAGATCGGTGGGAGTACTACGAGCAGTACTTC.

The chain has TRBV4-1 and TRBJ1-3; D unclear. CDR1 is MGHRA and CDR2 is YSYEKL in the germline V gene. Trimming stripped 4 bases from V and 3 bases from J, with 10 bases between. This CDR3 has 14 amino acids. CDR3 bases: TGCGCCAGCAGCCCCGCCGATGGTGGAAACACCATATATTTT. This gives the protein CASSPADGGNTIYF.

This clone has a single count. This chain joins TRBV30 and TRBJ1-1; no clear D. The CDR3 length is 15 residues. The V gene lost 0 bases and the J gene lost 2 bases, with 13 bases spanning the gap. Germline V gives CDR1 GTSNPN, CDR2 SVGIG (reference sequence). The CDR3 nucleotides are TGTGCCTGGAGTGTACTTTCGTGGGTCAACACTGAAGCTTTCTTT. Protein product: CAWSVLSWVNTEAFF.

J is TRBJ1-1 and V is TRBV6-1; D is undetermined. The CDR3 sequence is 15 residues long. CDR1 and CDR2 (germline): MNHNS, SASEGT. V dropped 4 bases and J dropped 7 bases, with 19 bases sitting between them. The CDR3 DNA follows: TGTGCCAGCAGTGGAATAATTACCCCAAGATTTGAAGCTTTCTTT. Translating it yields CASSGIITPRFEAFF.

The rearrangement links TRBV7-8 to TRBJ2-2; a possible D gene is TRBD2 (6 bases). Germline-derived CDR1 and CDR2 are SGHVS and FQNEAQ. V lost 2 bases and J 6 bases, leaving 19 bases between the germline ends. CDR3 length: 17 amino acids. As DNA, the CDR3 is TGTGCCAGCAGCTTAATGGGAGGTGCCGCCACCCCCGGGGAGCTGTTTTTT. Translation gives CASSLMGGAATPGELFF.

The V call is TRBV7-6, the J call TRBJ2-5, with D possibly matching TRBD2 (7 bases). Germline CDR1 is SGHVS and CDR2 is FNYEAQ. The V end was cut by 0 bases, the J end by 5 bases, with 13 bases between. This CDR3 has 15 amino acids. CDR3 sequence: CASSLANREGETQYF. CDR3 in DNA: TGTGCCAGCAGCTTAGCGAACAGGGAGGGGGAGACCCAGTACTTC.

The CDR3 here is CASSSREALYYGYTF. CDR3 nucleotides: TGTGCCAGCAGCTCCAGGGAGGCCCTCTACTATGGCTACACCTTC. The genes are TRBV7-9 and TRBJ1-2, with D perhaps TRBD1 (5 bases). Germline loops: CDR1 SEHNR, CDR2 FQNEAQ (reference sequence). Trimming left V 4 bases short and J 3 bases short, with 15 bases between. The CDR3 covers 15 residues.

This chain joins TRBV19 and TRBJ1-1, with 7 nucleotides matching TRBD1. The CDR3 contains 15 residues. The germline gives CDR1 LNHDA, CDR2 SQIVND (reference sequence). V was pared by 3 bases and J by 5 bases, with 9 bases of the junction left unmatched. CDR3 loop: CASSISAGGVTEAFF. CDR3 DNA: TGTGCCAGTAGTATTTCAGCAGGGGGGGTTACTGAAGCTTTCTTT.

In DNA form, the CDR3 reads TGTGCCAGCAGCTGGACTGGCTACGAGCAGTACTTC. Its translation: CASSWTGYEQYF. The chain has TRBV6-1 and TRBJ2-7; TRBD2 is a possible D gene (5 bases). Germline CDR1 and CDR2: MNHNS and SASEGT. This CDR3 has 12 residues. The ends were cut back, 6 bases at V and 3 bases at J, with 9 bases in the middle.

Worth noting for this clone: Other DNA sequences from this sample encode an identical CDR3 as well. The chain combines TRBV5-4 with TRBJ2-7; D perhaps matches TRBD2 (5 bases). Germline values: CDR1 SGHNT, CDR2 YYREEE (reference sequence). The CDR3 has 13 residues. V dropped 5 bases and J dropped 6 bases, with 15 bases sitting between them. The CDR3 bases are TGTGCCAGCAGGAGTAGAGGGAAGGGCGAGCAGTACTTC. Its translation: CASRSRGKGEQYF.

V and J are TRBV28 and TRBJ1-1; TRBD1 matches at 10 bases. The CDR3 runs to 15 residues. The ends lost 1 base at V and 5 bases at J; junction bases unmatched: 4. From germline, CDR1 is MDHEN and CDR2 SYDVKM. The CDR3 DNA reads as TGTGCCAGCAGTTTATCGGGACAGGGGTGGACTGAAGCTTTCTTT. As protein: CASSLSGQGWTEAFF.

The genes are TRBV11-2 and TRBJ1-1; weak D call: TRBD1 (5 bases). The CDR3 covers 16 residues. Germline values: CDR1 SGHAT, CDR2 FQNNGV. With 1 base removed from V and 0 bases from J, the gap between germline ends came to 12 bases. CDR3 sequence (DNA): TGTGCCAGCAGCTTAGGTCCGCGGGGCCTGAACACTGAAGCTTTCTTT. Translating it yields CASSLGPRGLNTEAFF.

This chain connects TRBV19 to TRBJ2-1; D call uncertain. V lost 0 bases and J lost 6, with 21 bases in between. Looked up from germline, CDR1 is LNHDA and CDR2 is SQIVND (reference sequence). The CDR3 loop spans 18 amino acids. The DNA of the CDR3 is TGTGCCAGTAGTATAGAGGAACCCGGACCCGGCAACTTCAATGAGCAGTTCTTC. The encoded protein is CASSIEEPGPGNFNEQFF.

This sequence joins TRBV29-1 and TRBJ1-2; TRBD1 matches 8 bases. The trim removed 6 bases at V and 1 base at J, leaving 7 bases unmatched. This CDR3 spans 14 amino acids. Germline CDR1 SQVTM, CDR2 ANQGSEA. Here the CDR3 reads CSVDRASYNYGYTF. In DNA, the CDR3 is TGCAGCGTGGACAGGGCATCCTATAACTATGGCTACACCTTC.

This clone was counted only a few times. The V gene is TRBV6-1, the J gene TRBJ2-7; TRBD2 is a possible D gene (6 bases). This CDR3 comprises 14 residues. V lost 9 bases to trimming and J lost 0 bases, with 15 bases between them. CDR1 is MNHNS, CDR2 SASEGT, per germline. The CDR3 DNA is TGTGCCAGTAGTTGGGAGGAATCCTCCTACGAGCAGTACTTC. Protein: CASSWEESSYEQYF.

V and J are TRBV11-1 and TRBJ2-1; D possibly corresponds to TRBD2 (6 bases). The CDR3 contains 15 residues. The ends were cut back, 1 base at V and 8 bases at J, with 15 bases in the middle. Germline CDR1 SGHAT, CDR2 FQDESV (reference sequence). The CDR3 nucleotides are TGTGCCAGCAGCTTAGACGGGAGACGCGAGGATGAGCAGTTCTTC. This translates into CASSLDGRREDEQFF.

The chain employs TRBV9 and TRBJ1-1; D might be TRBD1 (5 bases). The germline V and J ends were trimmed by 3 bases and 1 base, with 10 bases remaining between them. Germline V gene data show CDR1 as SGDLS and CDR2 as YYNGEE. The CDR3 contains 14 residues. CDR3 sequence reads: CASSAGLWNTEAFF. The CDR3, as DNA: TGTGCCAGCAGCGCGGGACTTTGGAACACTGAAGCTTTCTTT.

The chain employs TRBV9 and TRBJ1-2; D unclear. Germline V gene sequence: CDR1 SGDLS, CDR2 YYNGEE. V was pared by 0 bases and J by 2 bases, with 8 bases between. The CDR3 is 14 amino acids. CDR3 bases: TGTGCCAGCAGCGTAGGAACAGAAAACTATGGCTACACCTTC. It encodes CASSVGTENYGYTF.

The V call is TRBV27, the J call TRBJ2-1; D perhaps matches TRBD2 (6 bases). The V end lost 0 bases, the J end lost 7 bases, and 7 bases lay between the germline ends. This CDR3 region has 13 residues. Germline assignment: CDR1 MNHEY and CDR2 SMNVEV (reference sequence). DNA of the CDR3: TGTGCCAGCAGTTTATCGGAGGGGAATGAGCAGTTCTTC. Amino acid sequence: CASSLSEGNEQFF.

The chain employs TRBV2 and TRBJ2-7; D is undetermined. Germline loops: CDR1 SNHLY, CDR2 FYNNEI. Trimming pared 7 bases from V and 3 bases from J, leaving 13 bases between. The length of the CDR3 is 13 residues. For the CDR3, the DNA is TGTGCCAGCACTGCCGTTGATGTCTACGAGCAGTACTTC. This encodes CASTAVDVYEQYF.

The chain combines TRBV5-1 with TRBJ2-2, with TRBD1 matching over 7 bases. Losses at the gene ends were 4 bases for V and 2 bases for J; bases not matched to a gene: 5. Germline V gene sequence: CDR1 SGHRS, CDR2 YFSETQ. This CDR3 has 15 amino acids. The CDR3 region has the DNA TGCGCCAGCAGCCCCGACAGGGTTAACACCGGGGAGCTGTTTTTT. Amino acids: CASSPDRVNTGELFF.

This clone is a singleton in its sample. The chain links TRBV27 to TRBJ1-5; unclear D gene. Germline V gene data show CDR1 as MNHEY and CDR2 as SMNVEV (reference sequence). Between the trimmed V and J ends, which lost 3 bases and 5 bases, there was a span of 11 bases. The CDR3 loop spans 14 amino acids. CDR3 DNA sequence: TGTGCCAGCAGTTTCCCTGGGTCGGATCAGCCCCAGCATTTT. This gives the protein CASSFPGSDQPQHF.

The chain couples TRBV6-5 to TRBJ2-5; 7 bases are shared with TRBD1. With V trimmed by 8 bases and J by 5 bases, 8 bases remained unmatched. Germline CDR1 MNHEY, CDR2 SVGAGI. This CDR3 contains 13 residues. The CDR3 protein is CASREGAGETQYF. Here the CDR3 DNA reads TGTGCCAGCCGAGAGGGGGCTGGGGAGACCCAGTACTTC.